Below are 3 T cell receptor beta chains sequenced from a single sample in a study of blood T cell repertoires in COVID-19. The method was immunoSEQ multiplex PCR; TCRdb's version includes in-frame clones alone and lacks a portion of them. This table has more than 95,000 clones, about nine tenths appearing once. The sample was peripheral blood. All receptors derive from a human donor in a cohort sampled during active COVID-19.

The chain links TRBV7-8 to TRBJ2-5, with D tentatively TRBD1 (5 bases). This CDR3 comprises 14 residues. CDR1 and CDR2 (germline): SGHVS, FQNEAQ. V lost 0 bases, J lost 5 bases, and 10 bases lay in between. The DNA of the CDR3 is TGTGCCAGCAGCTTAGCGGTAAAGGGGGAGACCCAGTACTTC. Protein sequence: CASSLAVKGETQYF.

The chain employs TRBV2 and TRBJ2-4, with D possibly matching TRBD2 (6 bases). CDR3 length: 17 amino acids. Trimming left V 6 bases short and J 0 bases short, with 18 bases between. Looked up from germline, CDR1 is SNHLY and CDR2 is FYNNEI. DNA of the CDR3: TGTGCCAGCAGGGGGGGAGAGGGTTGGATAGCCAAAAACATTCAGTACTTC. It translates to CASRGGEGWIAKNIQYF.

In this sample, this clone turned up once. The rearrangement uses TRBV5-1 and TRBJ2-3, with 8 bases aligning to TRBD1. The germline gives CDR1 SGHRS, CDR2 YFSETQ. Trimming cost V 1 base and J 0 bases; bases outside gene matches: 1. The CDR3 is 15 amino acids. CDR3 in amino acids: CASSLTGGSTDTQYF. For the CDR3, the DNA is TGCGCCAGCAGCTTGACAGGGGGTAGCACAGATACGCAGTATTTT. Full variable domain (remainder filled in from reference TRBV5-1 and TRBJ2-3): KAGVTQTPRYLIKTRGQQVTLSCSPISGHRSVSWYQQTPGQGLQFLFEYFSETQRNKGNFPGRFSGRQFSNSRSEMNVSTLELGDSALYLCASSLTGGSTDTQYFGPGTRLTVL.